Here is one TCR beta chain with its context. Its target is not known. This record comes from a study of identical twins. One entry per CDR3 protein results from TCRdb running MiXCR on the 5' RACE reads. The repertoire includes about 460,000 distinct CDR3 sequences, approximately 15% of them detected once, and about 0.52% sits in the top ten. Study-wide results and limits: Rather than following the same donors, the conclusions depended on cross-sectional statistical analysis.

The sample was also reused in another study, on yellow fever vaccine responses in identical twins. That report notes: Vaccine T cell responses of twins reportedly seemed partly convergent and partly personalized.

The receptor comes from a woman younger than 35 in good health. The specimen sequenced was CD4+ T cells sorted from blood.

The CDR3 bases are TGCAGCCACAGCGGGAGCACAGATACGCAGTATTTT. Amino acid sequence: CSHSGSTDTQYF. This chain uses TRBV20-1 with TRBJ2-3, with a possible D match to TRBD2 (6 bases). CDR3 length: 12 residues. Germline CDR1 reads DFQATT; CDR2 reads SNEGSKA (reference sequence).